Each of the 26 T cell receptor beta chains below was sequenced from the same sample in a study of blood T cell repertoires in COVID-19. Only in-frame clones appear in the TCRdb table, and some are missing; sequencing was by immunoSEQ multiplex PCR. The table has 100,000 or so clones, approximately 84% seen once. Specimen: peripheral blood. The receptor set was obtained from a man aged 35-49 years with active or convalescent COVID-19.

The rearrangement uses TRBV12-3 or TRBV12-4 and TRBJ2-7; D unresolved. Trimming left V 2 bases short and J 6 bases short, with 8 bases between. This CDR3 is 12 amino acids long. Here the CDR3 DNA reads TGTGCCAGCAGTTTATTGGTCGGCGAGCAGTACTTC. Translating gives CASSLLVGEQYF.

The V gene is TRBV25-1, the J gene TRBJ1-6; 8 nucleotides match TRBD1. CDR3 length: 14 amino acids. The V gene's germline CDR1 is MGHDK and CDR2 SYGVNS. The V segment lost 5 bases and the J segment 10 bases; nucleotides outside the gene matches: 7. The chain's CDR3 is CASSKDRVGSPLHF. In nucleotides, the CDR3 is TGTGCCAGCAGTAAGGACAGGGTAGGATCACCCCTCCACTTT.

V and J are TRBV2 and TRBJ1-2; tentatively, D is TRBD1 (5 bases). With 4 bases removed from V and 4 bases from J, the gap between germline ends came to 7 bases. CDR1 and CDR2 (germline): SNHLY, FYNNEI. The CDR3 has 12 amino acids. CDR3 bases: TGTGCCAGCAGTGGGGGACTCTATGGCTACACCTTC. It codes for CASSGGLYGYTF.

This chain connects TRBV25-1 to TRBJ1-2; TRBD1 matches 7 bases. CDR3 size: 14 residues. Germline loops: CDR1 MGHDK, CDR2 SYGVNS. The V gene end was trimmed by 8 bases and the J gene end by 1 base; junction bases not matched to a gene: 7. CDR3 nucleotides: TGTGCCAGCCGGCGGACAGGAGATAACTATGGCTACACCTTC. Its translation is CASRRTGDNYGYTF.

In this sample, this clone turned up a few times. DNA of the CDR3: TGCGCCAGCAGTCGGGGACTTAGCACAGATACGCAGTATTTT. Protein product: CASSRGLSTDTQYF. The V call is TRBV5-1, the J call TRBJ2-3; D is possibly TRBD2 (6 bases). Per germline, CDR1 SGHRS and CDR2 YFSETQ. V dropped 5 bases and J dropped 0 bases, with 10 bases sitting between them. CDR3 length: 14 amino acids.

The rearrangement uses TRBV7-9 and TRBJ1-2; D is perhaps TRBD1 (5 bases). V was cut by 1 base and J by 2 bases, with 8 bases left in between. This CDR3 has 14 residues. Germline CDR1 and CDR2: SEHNR and FQNEAQ (reference sequence). CDR3 protein: CASSLEQANYGYTF. In DNA, the CDR3 is TGTGCCAGCAGCTTAGAACAGGCAAACTATGGCTACACCTTC.

V and J are TRBV4-2 and TRBJ2-7; maybe TRBD2 (5 bases). The CDR3 runs 17 residues. V lost 1 base and J lost 2, with 18 bases in between. Germline V gives CDR1 LGHNA, CDR2 YNFKEQ. The CDR3 loop is CASSQVVSLANPYEQYF. The CDR3 DNA reads as TGTGCCAGCAGCCAAGTGGTTAGTTTAGCGAACCCCTACGAGCAGTACTTC.

This clone was recorded a few times. J is TRBJ1-1 and V is TRBV6-5, with D unclear. Deletions cut 1 base from V and 2 bases from J, with 5 bases between. This CDR3 is 13 amino acids long. Germline values: CDR1 MNHEY, CDR2 SVGAGI. CDR3 bases: TGTGCCAGCAGTTACTTAATTAACACTGAAGCTTTCTTT. Encoded protein: CASSYLINTEAFF.

The J gene is TRBJ1-3, the V gene TRBV13, with 11 nucleotides matching TRBD1. The CDR3 sequence is 15 residues long. V lost 6 bases to trimming and J lost 8 bases; unmatched junction nucleotides: 9. The V gene's germline CDR1 is PRHDT and CDR2 FYEKMQ (reference sequence). The CDR3 bases are TGTGCCAGCAGTTCTCGGACAGGGGGCTCGGACACCATATATTTT. Translation gives CASSSRTGGSDTIYF. The full variable domain, in which reference TRBV13 and TRBJ1-3 provide the parts outside the CDR3, is AAGVIQSPRHLIKEKRETATLKCYPIPRHDTVYWYQQGPGQDPQFLISFYEKMQSDKGSIPDRFSAQQFSDYHSELNMSSLELGDSALYFCASSSRTGGSDTIYFGEGSWLTVV.

CDR3: CASSGQNYGYTF. The CDR3 bases are TGTGCCAGCAGCGGACAGAACTATGGCTACACCTTC. The V and J genes are TRBV12-3 or TRBV12-4 and TRBJ1-2; D is perhaps TRBD1 (6 bases). Trimming shortened V by 6 bases and J by 2 bases, and 7 bases separated the two germline ends. There are 12 residues in the CDR3.

J is TRBJ1-3 and V is TRBV6-5; D call uncertain. Trimming stripped 2 bases from V and 2 bases from J, with 7 bases between. The CDR3 contains 14 residues. Germline V CDR1 and CDR2: MNHEY, SVGAGI. The CDR3: CASSYTATGNTIYF. CDR3 in DNA: TGTGCCAGCAGTTACACAGCAACTGGAAACACCATATATTTT.

This chain uses TRBV3-1 (or the pseudogene TRBV3-2) with TRBJ1-4; D is uncertain. The CDR3 extends over 16 amino acids. Germline CDR1 LGHDT, CDR2 YNNKEL (reference sequence). The V end lost 0 bases, the J end lost 7 bases, and 15 bases lay between the germline ends. The CDR3 region is CASSQDLPGLGEKLFF. CDR3 DNA sequence: TGTGCCAGCAGCCAAGATCTCCCGGGTTTAGGTGAAAAACTGTTTTTT.

The V call is TRBV9, the J call TRBJ2-5, with TRBD2 identical over 12 bases. In germline, CDR1 is SGDLS, CDR2 YYNGEE. J gave up 2 bases and V 7 bases, and 6 bases lay outside the gene matches. The CDR3 length is 15 residues. The CDR3 bases are TGTGCCAGCTCGACTAGCGGGGGCCCTCAAGAGACCCAGTACTTC. Its translation: CASSTSGGPQETQYF.

V gene TRBV2 combines with J gene TRBJ2-1; TRBD1 might be the D (5 bases). The CDR3 has 13 residues. Trimming left V 4 bases short and J 10 bases short, with 14 bases between. The germline gives CDR1 SNHLY, CDR2 FYNNEI. This CDR3 reads CASSVAREGEQFF. CDR3 nucleotides: TGTGCCAGCAGTGTCGCCAGGGAAGGCGAGCAGTTCTTC.

The V call is TRBV7-6, the J call TRBJ2-7; D unresolved. The CDR3 spans 15 residues. The V end was cut by 1 base, the J end by 6 bases, with 16 bases between. The germline gives CDR1 SGHVS, CDR2 FNYEAQ. In DNA, the CDR3 is TGTGCCAGCAGCTTAGTTCACTCGGCGGTAGGCGAGCAGTACTTC. Protein product: CASSLVHSAVGEQYF. Drawing the rest from reference TRBV7-6 and TRBJ2-7, the complete variable domain is GAGVSQSPRYKVTKRGQDVALRCDPISGHVSLYWYRQALGQGPEFLTYFNYEAQQDKSGLPNDRFSAERPEGSISTLTIQRTEQRDSAMYRCASSLVHSAVGEQYFGPGTRLTVT.

The chain couples TRBV11-2 to TRBJ1-2; D not resolved. The CDR3 spans 13 residues. Germline-derived CDR1 and CDR2 are SGHAT and FQNNGV. The V end was cut by 3 bases, the J end by 8 bases, with 13 bases between. DNA for the CDR3: TGTGCCAGCAGCTTTGGTCGTGGGCAAGGCTACACCTTC. Protein product: CASSFGRGQGYTF.

The V gene is TRBV9, the J gene TRBJ1-2; D is unclear. CDR1 is SGDLS and CDR2 is YYNGEE in the germline V gene. The V end lost 3 bases, the J end lost 4 bases, and 16 bases lay between the germline ends. The length of the CDR3 is 15 residues. CDR3 region: CASSATREASYGYTF. CDR3 bases: TGTGCCAGCAGCGCCACGCGTGAGGCGTCCTATGGCTACACCTTC.

The chain recombines TRBV6-2 or TRBV6-3 with TRBJ2-1, with TRBD2 as a possible D gene (5 bases). Germline CDR1 and CDR2: MNHEY and SVGEGT. Between the trimmed V and J ends, which lost 2 bases and 1 base, there was a span of 12 bases. This CDR3 is built from 16 residues. The CDR3 DNA follows: TGTGCCAGCAGTTACCTCCGGGGTCTTTCCTACAATGAGCAGTTCTTC. Its protein is CASSYLRGLSYNEQFF.

This chain links TRBV5-5 with TRBJ2-7, with 11 bases that match TRBD2. In germline, CDR1 is SGHKS, CDR2 YYEKEE (reference sequence). V shed 6 bases and J 0 bases; nucleotides not matched to a gene: 14. The CDR3 is made up of 18 amino acids. The CDR3 spells CASIPMTSGAQSSYEQYF. The CDR3 DNA follows: TGTGCCAGCATCCCCATGACTAGCGGGGCTCAAAGCTCCTACGAGCAGTACTTC.

The chain employs TRBV4-2 and TRBJ2-7; 7 nucleotides agree with TRBD1. The germline CDR1 and CDR2 sequences are LGHNA and YNFKEQ. The CDR3 extends over 13 amino acids. V was pared by 3 bases and J by 5 bases, with 4 bases of the junction left unmatched. The CDR3 loop is CASSHQTGNEQYF. DNA for the CDR3: TGTGCCAGCAGCCACCAGACAGGGAACGAGCAGTACTTC.

This rearrangement joins TRBV6-5 to TRBJ2-3; 10 bases match TRBD1. This CDR3 comprises 15 residues. The V and J ends lost 8 bases and 0 bases, in that order; junction bases with no gene match: 5. The germline V gene encodes CDR1 MNHEY and CDR2 SVGAGI. CDR3 protein: CASHDRGRSTDTQYF. For the CDR3, the DNA is TGTGCCAGCCATGACAGGGGGCGAAGCACAGATACGCAGTATTTT.

The V and J genes are TRBV19 and TRBJ1-3; TRBD1 aligns across 10 bases. CDR1 and CDR2 from the germline V gene are LNHDA and SQIVND (reference sequence). Germline trimming cut 5 bases from V and 4 bases from J; bases unmatched to any gene: 14. CDR3 size: 18 residues. The CDR3 here is CASSFLGLGTGEGNTIYF. As DNA, the CDR3 is TGTGCCAGTAGTTTCCTCGGCCTCGGGACAGGGGAAGGAAACACCATATATTTT.

The chain couples TRBV7-2 to TRBJ1-2, with TRBD1 matching 12 bases. The germline CDR1 and CDR2 sequences are SGHTA and FQGNSA. V shed 5 bases and J 4 bases; nucleotides not matched to a gene: 8. CDR3 size: 16 residues. CDR3 sequence: CASSPGGTGGVYGYTF. Written as DNA, the CDR3 is TGTGCCAGCAGCCCCGGCGGGACAGGGGGCGTCTATGGCTACACCTTC.

This sequence joins TRBV19 and TRBJ2-5, with TRBD1 identical over 8 bases. The germline V gene encodes CDR1 LNHDA and CDR2 SQIVND (reference sequence). Trimming cost V 7 bases and J 1 base; bases outside gene matches: 8. CDR3 length: 15 residues. The chain's CDR3 is CASTYRQGSQETQYF. CDR3 bases: TGTGCCAGTACGTACCGACAGGGGTCCCAAGAGACCCAGTACTTC.

V gene TRBV19 combines with J gene TRBJ2-1, with D maybe TRBD2 (7 bases). The V and J ends lost 7 bases and 4 bases respectively, with 17 bases between them. Germline V CDR1 and CDR2: LNHDA, SQIVND (reference sequence). The CDR3 runs 15 residues. The CDR3 region has the DNA TGTGCCAGTAAGTCCCCGGGGGGCTGGTACAATGAGCAGTTCTTC. Its translation is CASKSPGGWYNEQFF.

The J gene is TRBJ1-4, the V gene TRBV2; D gene ambiguous. The CDR3 length is 15 residues. The V gene's germline CDR1 is SNHLY and CDR2 FYNNEI. V lost 4 bases, J lost 5 bases, and 14 bases lay in between. The CDR3 here is CASSGWSPENEKLFF. The CDR3 DNA reads TGTGCCAGCAGTGGGTGGTCGCCTGAGAATGAAAAACTGTTTTTT. The full variable domain, completed using reference TRBV2 and TRBJ1-4, is EPEVTQTPSHQVTQMGQEVILRCVPISNHLYFYWYRQILGQKVEFLVSFYNNEISEKSEIFDDQFSVERPDGSNFTLKIRSTKLEDSAMYFCASSGWSPENEKLFFGSGTQLSVL.